Here is one T cell receptor (beta chain) with its context. The record originates from a study of shared T cell receptors in the human thymus. The table came from immunoSEQ multiplex PCR; TCRdb's copy has only in-frame clones and leaves some out. The data show about 660,000 clones, 88% seen once. V gave up 0 bases and J gave up 10 bases, with 3 bases separating them. Germline loops: CDR1 DFQATT, CDR2 SNEGSKA (reference sequence). CDR3 size: 9 residues. These same records also appear under a second study, on human thymus T cells. That publication notes: An apparent bias in V and J gene usage was seen in thymic and blood repertoires.

V gene TRBV20-1 combines with J gene TRBJ1-1; D not resolved. This clonotype was sampled from a boy less than two years old with a congenital heart defect. Sequencing used thymocytes. The CDR3 spells CSARDGAFF. In nucleotides, the CDR3 is TGCAGTGCTAGAGACGGAGCTTTCTTT.